Listed here are 27 T cell receptor beta chains from one sample, sequenced in a study of regulatory T cells in long-lasting Graves disease. The time point here: newly diagnosed GD, antithyroid drugs for less than 3 months. PBMC-derived RNA was used for the TCR library. Through Arm-PCR of CDR3 regions and iRepertoire HTBI primers, TCR beta libraries were built. One entry per CDR3 protein results from TCRdb running MiXCR on the multiplex PCR reads. Of about 420,000 distinct CDR3 sequences in the sample, about 17% are singletons; the top ten hold 23%. In addition, the sample was reused for a study of T cells in Graves' hyperthyroidism and ophthalmopathy.

The specimen was peripheral blood mononuclear cells (PBMCs), collected at new diagnosis, from a patient treated with antithyroid drugs. These TCRs come from a woman under 30 with Graves disease.

The rearrangement links TRBV27 to TRBJ2-7; 12 bases agree with TRBD2. CDR3 length: 19 amino acids. Germline CDR1 reads MNHEY; CDR2 reads SMNVEV (reference sequence). Unmatched junction bases numbered 13, after V lost 4 bases and J lost 0 bases. CDR3 coding DNA: TGTGCCAGCAGTTCCGGGACTAGCGGGTTCGCCAGGGGCTCCTACGAGCAGTACTTC. It codes for CASSSGTSGFARGSYEQYF.

This clonotype was picked up many times. At one end the junction does not follow the germline gene, possibly because of a read error. This sequence joins TRBV7-2 and TRBJ2-1, with 7 bases identical to TRBD2. The CDR3 has 13 amino acids. CDR1 and CDR2 from the germline V gene are SGHTA and FQGNSA. CDR3 coding DNA: TGTGCCAGCAGCCTAGCGGATCAACGTGAGCAGTTCTTC. The encoded protein is CASSLADQREQFF.

This chain links TRBV28 with TRBJ1-1; D is undetermined. This CDR3 is 16 amino acids long. The germline CDR1 and CDR2 sequences are MDHEN and SYDVKM. The V end lost 6 bases, the J end lost 6 bases, and 23 bases lay between the germline ends. CDR3 protein: CASRRAYLGIRPEAFF. The CDR3 DNA follows: TGTGCCAGCAGGCGAGCCTACCTCGGAATACGCCCTGAAGCTTTCTTT.

This chain connects TRBV6-2 or TRBV6-3 to TRBJ1-2, with D hard to call. Germline V gene data show CDR1 as MNHEY and CDR2 as SVGEGT. CDR3 length: 13 residues. The ends were cut back, 7 bases at V and 0 bases at J, with 9 bases in the middle. As DNA, the CDR3 is TGTGCCAGCAACAGCAGGTCTAACTATGGCTACACCTTC. Translated: CASNSRSNYGYTF.

This clonotype has ten or more counts. The genes are TRBV15 and TRBJ2-7; D remains ambiguous. V was shortened by 4 bases and J by 3 bases, with 7 bases between the two germline ends. From germline, CDR1 is LNHNV and CDR2 YYDKDF (reference sequence). The CDR3 extends over 12 amino acids. CDR3 residues: CATSNPGYEQYF. For the CDR3, the DNA is TGTGCCACCAGCAATCCAGGCTACGAGCAGTACTTC.

This clonotype was counted once. This chain connects TRBV6-5 to TRBJ1-4; D is unresolved. With 4 bases removed from V and 13 bases from J, the gap between germline ends came to 22 bases. The CDR3 is made up of 15 amino acids. CDR1 is MNHEY and CDR2 is SVGAGI in the germline V gene. The CDR3 region is CASSSQDLLSGRLFF. The CDR3 coding sequence is TGTGCCAGCAGTTCTCAGGACCTTCTGAGCGGAAGACTGTTTTTT.

The J gene is TRBJ1-5, the V gene TRBV5-6; TRBD1 matches 7 bases. This CDR3 has 14 residues. The J segment lost 2 bases and the V segment lost 4 bases, leaving 3 bases of the junction unmatched. Germline V CDR1 and CDR2: SGHDT, YYEEEE. CDR3 protein: CASSTGTGNQPQHF. CDR3 nucleotide sequence: TGTGCCAGCAGCACTGGGACAGGCAATCAGCCCCAGCATTTT.

This clonotype was counted a few times. The rearrangement joins TRBV27 to TRBJ2-1; TRBD1 or TRBD2 may be the D gene (5 bases each). Germline V gene data show CDR1 as MNHEY and CDR2 as SMNVEV (reference sequence). This CDR3 has 12 amino acids. V was trimmed by 0 bases and J by 14 bases, leaving 11 bases between them. The CDR3 here is CASSLSWGSEFF. CDR3 bases: TGTGCCAGCAGTTTATCGTGGGGGTCAGAGTTCTTC.

The rearrangement links TRBV20-1 to TRBJ2-1; D may be TRBD2 (6 bases). Trimming removed 1 base from V and 7 bases from J, with 14 bases in between. CDR1 and CDR2 from the germline V gene are DFQATT and SNEGSKA (reference sequence). This CDR3 region has 14 residues. CDR3 coding DNA: TGCAGTGCTAGAGTTGGGGACTTTAAAAATGAGCAGTTCTTC. Protein: CSARVGDFKNEQFF.

At least ten counts were recorded for this clonotype. The rearrangement uses TRBV12-3 or TRBV12-4 and TRBJ2-5; 7 positions agree with TRBD1. V was pared by 2 bases and J by 3 bases, with 3 bases of the junction left unmatched. This CDR3 has 14 residues. DNA of the CDR3: TGTGCCAGCAGTTTAATCGGGACAGAAGAGACCCAGTACTTC. Translated, it gives CASSLIGTEETQYF.

The V gene is TRBV11-2, the J gene TRBJ1-6, with 9 bases identical to TRBD1. V lost 1 base, J lost 9 bases, and 7 bases stayed unmatched. Germline-derived CDR1 and CDR2 are SGHAT and FQNNGV. The CDR3 totals 16 residues. This CDR3 is CASSLGWGQGSSPLHF. As DNA, the CDR3 is TGTGCCAGCAGCTTAGGCTGGGGACAGGGAAGTTCACCCCTCCACTTT.

Ten or more counts support this clonotype. In DNA, the CDR3 is TGCAGTGCTACTTTACCCCGGACTAGCGGCTACGAGCAGTACTTC. This encodes CSATLPRTSGYEQYF. The chain links TRBV20-1 to TRBJ2-7, with TRBD2 matching 10 bases. CDR1 and CDR2 (germline): DFQATT, SNEGSKA (reference sequence). The V segment lost 4 bases and the J segment 3 bases; nucleotides outside the gene matches: 9. The CDR3 length is 15 residues.

This clonotype has ten or more counts. The chain employs TRBV12-3 or TRBV12-4 and TRBJ2-2, with D unresolved. The length of the CDR3 is 14 residues. Trimming shortened V by 0 bases and J by 4 bases, and 6 bases separated the two germline ends. DNA for the CDR3: TGTGCCAGCAGTTTAGCGGTCGGCACCGGGGAGCTGTTTTTT. As protein: CASSLAVGTGELFF.

This clonotype was detected many times. The V and J genes are TRBV2 and TRBJ1-5; the match to TRBD1 covers 8 bases. The CDR3 covers 16 residues. The V and J ends lost 7 bases and 2 bases, in that order; junction bases with no gene match: 10. Germline CDR1 reads SNHLY; CDR2 reads FYNNEI. CDR3 loop: CASTLDRARGNQPQHF. CDR3 nucleotide sequence: TGTGCCAGCACATTGGACAGGGCAAGAGGCAATCAGCCCCAGCATTTT.

This clonotype was found a few times. The J gene is TRBJ1-2, the V gene TRBV13; a weak D match, TRBD1 (5 bases). Deletions cut 4 bases from V and 4 bases from J, with 13 bases between. CDR1 is PRHDT and CDR2 is FYEKMQ in the germline V gene (reference sequence). The CDR3 length is 14 residues. The CDR3 DNA sequence: TGTGCCAGCAGCTCCCAAGGACATACCTATGGCTACACCTTC. Amino acid sequence: CASSSQGHTYGYTF.

About this clonotype itself: A read error may be the cause here, since a much bigger clone is one base away. The genes are TRBV11-1 and TRBJ2-1, with 11 nucleotides matching TRBD2. The CDR3 has 17 amino acids. Germline V lookup: CDR1 SGHAT, CDR2 FQDESV (reference sequence). Losses at the gene ends were 1 base for V and 10 bases for J; bases not matched to a gene: 12. The CDR3 region has the DNA TGTGCCAGCAGCTTAGTAGCGGGAGGGCCTGTTAACTACGAGCAGTTCTTC. Translating it yields CASSLVAGGPVNYEQFF.

This clonotype was recorded a few times. The chain carries TRBV5-1 and TRBJ2-3, with no clear D. This CDR3 has 14 amino acids. V shed 0 bases and J shed 4 bases, with 9 bases lying between them. The germline V gene has CDR1 SGHRS and CDR2 YFSETQ. CDR3 protein: CASSLAVLADTQYF. DNA for the CDR3: TGCGCCAGCAGCTTGGCCGTTTTGGCAGATACGCAGTATTTT.

This clonotype was seen a handful of times. V is TRBV19 and J is TRBJ1-5; D call uncertain. Trimming stripped 3 bases from V and 10 bases from J, with 7 bases between. This CDR3 comprises 11 residues. Per the germline V gene, CDR1 is LNHDA and CDR2 is SQIVND (reference sequence). The CDR3 spells CASSMDLPQHF. The CDR3, as DNA: TGTGCCAGTAGTATGGACCTCCCCCAGCATTTT.

This clonotype was picked up many times. The gene calls are TRBV3-1 and TRBJ2-5; no clear D gene. With 0 bases removed from V and 6 bases from J, the gap between germline ends came to 5 bases. This CDR3 has 12 residues. The germline CDR1 and CDR2 sequences are LGHDT and YNNKEL (reference sequence). CDR3 bases: TGTGCCAGCAGCCAAGACAGGAAGACCCAGTACTTC. This encodes CASSQDRKTQYF.

This chain connects TRBV4-1 to TRBJ2-7, with 10 bases that match TRBD2. The CDR3 contains 16 residues. Germline CDR1 and CDR2: MGHRA and YSYEKL. V gave up 4 bases and J gave up 1 base; unmatched junction bases: 7. The CDR3 here is CASSRTGTSVSYEQYF. CDR3 DNA: TGCGCCAGCAGCCGGACTGGGACTAGCGTATCCTACGAGCAGTACTTC.

The chain couples TRBV5-4 to TRBJ2-1; 10 bases align to TRBD1. Germline V CDR1 and CDR2: SGHNT, YYREEE (reference sequence). V lost 1 base to trimming and J lost 3 bases; unmatched junction nucleotides: 1. The CDR3 consists of 15 residues. In nucleotides, the CDR3 is TGTGCCAGCAGCTTGCGGACAGGGGGCTACAATGAGCAGTTCTTC. Protein sequence: CASSLRTGGYNEQFF.

This clonotype was seen a few times. This chain joins TRBV5-4 and TRBJ2-4; no clear D. Trimming left V 5 bases short and J 10 bases short, with 19 bases between. The CDR3 length is 14 residues. Germline CDR1 and CDR2: SGHNT and YYREEE (reference sequence). The CDR3 DNA reads TGTGCCAGCAGGAACAGCAACCCGTTTGGGATTCAGTACTTC. This gives the protein CASRNSNPFGIQYF.

In its sample, this clonotype was seen many times. The chain recombines TRBV28 with TRBJ2-5; D is perhaps TRBD2 (6 bases). The CDR3 totals 13 residues. CDR1 and CDR2 (germline): MDHEN, SYDVKM. Deletions cut 6 bases from V and 9 bases from J, with 17 bases between. CDR3 bases: TGTGCCAGCAGGACCGGGACTGTGGGGGCCCAGTACTTC. It translates to CASRTGTVGAQYF.

The sample holds a few counts of this clonotype. The CDR3 DNA reads TGTGCCAGTAGTGTGGCCTTTGGCGGGAGTAGGGATACGCAGTATTTT. Its protein product is CASSVAFGGSRDTQYF. The rearrangement joins TRBV19 to TRBJ2-3, with 7 bases fitting TRBD2. Germline lookup yields CDR1 LNHDA and CDR2 SQIVND (reference sequence). J lost 6 bases, V lost 5 bases, and 14 bases had no gene match. The CDR3 runs 16 residues.

Points on this clonotype: A far larger clone lies a single base away; this is likely a read error. V is TRBV7-2 and J is TRBJ2-7; 10 bases match TRBD2. CDR1 is SGHTA and CDR2 is FQGNSA in the germline V gene. CDR3 length: 15 amino acids. V was pared by 4 bases and J by 7 bases, with 10 bases of the junction left unmatched. The CDR3, as DNA: TGTGCCAGCAGCTCGTCTAGCGGGAGTCGTGGTGAGCAGTACTTC. This sequence encodes CASSSSSGSRGEQYF.

The J gene is TRBJ2-1, the V gene TRBV7-8; 8 bases agree with TRBD2. V gave up 1 base and J gave up 7 bases; unmatched junction bases: 15. The CDR3 totals 18 residues. CDR1 is SGHVS and CDR2 is FQNEAQ in the germline V gene. The CDR3 DNA reads TGTGCCAGCAGCTTAGATTGGGTTTTAGCGGGGAGGGATAATGAGCAGTTCTTC. Translation: CASSLDWVLAGRDNEQFF.

In this sample, this clonotype turned up a few times. The CDR3 sequence is CSAEVGGLIQYF. In DNA form, the CDR3 reads TGCAGTGCCGAGGTGGGGGGGCTCATTCAGTACTTC. The rearrangement links TRBV20-1 to TRBJ2-4; D possibly corresponds to TRBD2 (7 bases). The CDR3 spans 12 residues. CDR1 and CDR2 from the germline V gene are DFQATT and SNEGSKA (reference sequence). Trimming took 6 bases from V and 9 from J, leaving 15 bases between them.